This TCR beta chain was sequenced in a study of molecular identifiers for immune sequencing clone quantification. This clonotype was picked up a small number of times. Using a CD8+CD4-CCR7+CD45RA+ phenotype, naive CD8 T cells were sorted. Germline-derived CDR1 and CDR2 are SGHDT and YYEEEE. The CDR3 has 15 amino acids. V shed 5 bases and J shed 0 bases, with 9 bases lying between them. TCRdb re-called the PCR reads with MiXCR, one entry per CDR3 protein. Among 38,000 or so distinct CDR3 sequences listed, approximately 18% were seen once. The chain links TRBV5-6 to TRBJ2-6; tentative D call: TRBD2 (5 bases). The sequenced material came from naive CD8+ T cells from blood, with Jurkat cell RNA spiked in. Subset: FACS-sorted CD8+CD4-CCR7+CD45RA+ naive T cells. The sequence was obtained from a human donor in good health. Some libraries in this study had Jurkat cell RNA spiked in. The CDR3 reads CASRTINSGANVLTF. The DNA of the CDR3 is TGTGCCAGCAGGACTATTAACTCTGGGGCCAACGTCCTGACTTTC. Variable domain in full (rest from reference TRBV5-6 and TRBJ2-6): DAGVTQSPTHLIKTRGQQVTLRCSPKSGHDTVSWYQQALGQGPQFIFQYYEEEERQRGNFPDRFSGHQFPNYSSELNVNALLLGDSALYLCASRTINSGANVLTFGAGSRLTVL.